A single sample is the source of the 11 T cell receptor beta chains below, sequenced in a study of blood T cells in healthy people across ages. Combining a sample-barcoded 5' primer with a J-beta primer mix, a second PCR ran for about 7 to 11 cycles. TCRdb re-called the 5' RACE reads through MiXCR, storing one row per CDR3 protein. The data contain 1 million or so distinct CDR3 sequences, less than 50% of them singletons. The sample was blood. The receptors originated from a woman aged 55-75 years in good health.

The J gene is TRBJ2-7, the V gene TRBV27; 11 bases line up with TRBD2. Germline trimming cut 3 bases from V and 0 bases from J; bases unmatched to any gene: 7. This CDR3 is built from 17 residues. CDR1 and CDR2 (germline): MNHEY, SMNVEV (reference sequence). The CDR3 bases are TGTGCCAGCAGTTTGGGGACTAGCGGCGATTACTCCTACGAGCAGTACTTC. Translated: CASSLGTSGDYSYEQYF.

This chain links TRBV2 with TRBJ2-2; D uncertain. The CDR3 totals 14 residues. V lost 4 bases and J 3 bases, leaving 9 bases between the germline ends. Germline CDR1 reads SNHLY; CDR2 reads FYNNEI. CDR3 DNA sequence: TGTGCCAGCAGTGTAGGCATTTACACCGGGGAGCTGTTTTTT. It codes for CASSVGIYTGELFF.

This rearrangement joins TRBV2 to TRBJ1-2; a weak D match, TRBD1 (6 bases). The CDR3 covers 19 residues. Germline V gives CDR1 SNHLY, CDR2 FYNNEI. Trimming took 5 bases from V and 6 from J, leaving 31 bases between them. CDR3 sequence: CASSLGGVTGGRQVHGYTF. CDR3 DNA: TGTGCCAGCAGTCTCGGTGGGGTGACAGGAGGCAGACAGGTTCATGGCTACACCTTC.

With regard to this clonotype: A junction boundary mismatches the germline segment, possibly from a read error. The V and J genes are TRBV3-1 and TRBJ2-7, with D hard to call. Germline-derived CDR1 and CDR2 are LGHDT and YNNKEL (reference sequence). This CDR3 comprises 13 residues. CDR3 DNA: TGTGCCAGCAGCCAAGTTTTGCGAGAGACCCAGTGCTTC. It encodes CASSQVLRETQCF.

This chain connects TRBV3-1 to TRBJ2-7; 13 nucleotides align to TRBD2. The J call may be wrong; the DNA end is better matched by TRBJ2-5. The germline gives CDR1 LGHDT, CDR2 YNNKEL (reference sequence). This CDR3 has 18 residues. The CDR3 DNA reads TGTGCCAGCAGCCAAGATCTGGGGACTAGCGGGATGTGGGAGACCCAGTACTTC. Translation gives CASSQDLGTSGMWETQYF.

CDR3: CASSWAGSPQETQYF. As DNA, the CDR3 is TGCGCCAGCAGCTGGGCCGGCAGTCCTCAAGAGACCCAGTACTTC. The rearrangement joins TRBV5-1 to TRBJ2-5, with D unclear. This CDR3 has 15 amino acids. Trimming left V 3 bases short and J 2 bases short, with 14 bases between. Looked up from germline, CDR1 is SGHRS and CDR2 is YFSETQ.

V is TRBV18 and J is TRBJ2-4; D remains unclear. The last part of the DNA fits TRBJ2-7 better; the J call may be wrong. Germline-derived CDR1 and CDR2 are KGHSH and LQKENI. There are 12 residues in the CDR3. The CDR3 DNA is TGTGCCAGCCAAGGGAACGACTACGAGCAGTACTTC. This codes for CASQGNDYEQYF.

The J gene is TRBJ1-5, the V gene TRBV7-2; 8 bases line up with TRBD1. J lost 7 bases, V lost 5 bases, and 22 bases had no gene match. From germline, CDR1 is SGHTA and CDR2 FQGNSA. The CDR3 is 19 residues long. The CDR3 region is CASSPYPRKDRGNEQPQHF. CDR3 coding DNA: TGTGCCAGCAGCCCATATCCCCGAAAAGACAGGGGAAATGAACAGCCCCAGCATTTT.

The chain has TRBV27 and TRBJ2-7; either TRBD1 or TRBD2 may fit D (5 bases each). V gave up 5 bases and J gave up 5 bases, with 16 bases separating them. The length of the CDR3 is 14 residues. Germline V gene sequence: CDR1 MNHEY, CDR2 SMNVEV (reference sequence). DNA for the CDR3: TGTGCCAGCAGTACACGGGACCGAGGAGACGAGCAGTACTTC. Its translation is CASSTRDRGDEQYF.

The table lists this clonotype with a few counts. Written as DNA, the CDR3 is TGTGCCAGCAGCCGCGCGGGGTCCGAGCAGTACTTC. This encodes CASSRAGSEQYF. V and J are TRBV7-8 and TRBJ2-7; TRBD2 might be the D (6 bases). From germline, CDR1 is SGHVS and CDR2 FQNEAQ. This CDR3 contains 12 residues. V was shortened by 5 bases and J by 6 bases, with 11 bases between the two germline ends. The entire variable domain, with the rest obtained from reference TRBV7-8 and TRBJ2-7, is as follows: GAGVSQSPRYKVAKRGQDVALRCDPISGHVSLFWYQQALGQGPEFLTYFQNEAQLDKSGLPSDRFFAERPEGSVSTLKIQRTQQEDSAVYLCASSRAGSEQYFGPGTRLTVT.

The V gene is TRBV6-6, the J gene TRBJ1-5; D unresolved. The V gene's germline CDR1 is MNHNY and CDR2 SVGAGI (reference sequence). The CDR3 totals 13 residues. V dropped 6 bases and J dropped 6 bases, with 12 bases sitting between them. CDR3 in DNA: TGTGCCAGCAGGCGAAGGGAGGGTCAGCCCCAGCATTTT. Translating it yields CASRRREGQPQHF.